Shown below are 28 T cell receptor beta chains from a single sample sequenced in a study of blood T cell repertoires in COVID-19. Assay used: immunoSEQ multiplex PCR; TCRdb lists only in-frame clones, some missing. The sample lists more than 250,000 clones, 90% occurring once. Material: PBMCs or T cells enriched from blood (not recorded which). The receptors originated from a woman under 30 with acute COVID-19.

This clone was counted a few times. The CDR3 coding sequence is TGTGCCAGCAGTCCGGACAGGAGGAGCTCCTACGAGCAGTACTTC. Translated, it gives CASSPDRRSSYEQYF. J is TRBJ2-7 and V is TRBV28; 7 bases match TRBD1. This CDR3 comprises 15 residues. With V trimmed by 5 bases and J by 0 bases, 7 bases remained unmatched. Germline CDR1 reads MDHEN; CDR2 reads SYDVKM.

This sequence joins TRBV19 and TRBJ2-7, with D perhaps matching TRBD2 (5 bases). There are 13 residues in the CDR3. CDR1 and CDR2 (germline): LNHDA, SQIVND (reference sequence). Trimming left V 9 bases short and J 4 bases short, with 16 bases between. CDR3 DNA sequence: TGTGCCAGGTCGGGGAGAGTAGAGTACGAGCAGTACTTC. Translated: CARSGRVEYEQYF.

CDR3 DNA sequence: TGTGCCAGCTCACCATTGACAGGGGCCTCAACCATTAGCTCTGGAAACACCATATATTTT. Encoded protein: CASSPLTGASTISSGNTIYF. The chain employs TRBV18 and TRBJ1-3, with 8 nucleotides matching TRBD1. V was clipped by 2 bases and J by 0 bases; unmatched bases: 15. Germline V gives CDR1 KGHSH, CDR2 LQKENI. There are 20 residues in the CDR3.

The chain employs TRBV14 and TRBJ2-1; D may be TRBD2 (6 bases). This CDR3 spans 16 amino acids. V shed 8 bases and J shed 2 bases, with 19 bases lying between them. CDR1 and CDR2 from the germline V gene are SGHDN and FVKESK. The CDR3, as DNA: TGTGCCAGCCCTACGGGCGGGACGGACGCCTACAATGAGCAGTTCTTC. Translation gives CASPTGGTDAYNEQFF.

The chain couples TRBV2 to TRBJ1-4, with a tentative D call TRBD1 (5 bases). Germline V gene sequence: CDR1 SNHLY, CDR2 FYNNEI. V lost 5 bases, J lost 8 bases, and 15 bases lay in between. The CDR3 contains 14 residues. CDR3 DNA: TGTGCCAGCAGTAAAGACAGAAGGAGGGAAAAACTGTTTTTT. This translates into CASSKDRRREKLFF. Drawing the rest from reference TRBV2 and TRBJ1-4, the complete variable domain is EPEVTQTPSHQVTQMGQEVILRCVPISNHLYFYWYRQILGQKVEFLVSFYNNEISEKSEIFDDQFSVERPDGSNFTLKIRSTKLEDSAMYFCASSKDRRREKLFFGSGTQLSVL.

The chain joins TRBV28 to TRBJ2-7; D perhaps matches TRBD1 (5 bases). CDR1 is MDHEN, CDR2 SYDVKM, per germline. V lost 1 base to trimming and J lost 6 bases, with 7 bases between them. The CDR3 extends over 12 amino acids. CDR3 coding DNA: TGTGCCAGCAGTTTATTGGGGCTCGAGCAGTACTTC. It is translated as CASSLLGLEQYF.

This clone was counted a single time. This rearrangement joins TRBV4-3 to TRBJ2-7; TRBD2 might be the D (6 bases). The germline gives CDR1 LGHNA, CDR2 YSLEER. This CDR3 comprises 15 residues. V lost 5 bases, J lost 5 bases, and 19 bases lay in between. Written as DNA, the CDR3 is TGCGCCAGCAGCGAGCGGAGGACTGGCGGGGACGAGCAGTACTTC. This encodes CASSERRTGGDEQYF.

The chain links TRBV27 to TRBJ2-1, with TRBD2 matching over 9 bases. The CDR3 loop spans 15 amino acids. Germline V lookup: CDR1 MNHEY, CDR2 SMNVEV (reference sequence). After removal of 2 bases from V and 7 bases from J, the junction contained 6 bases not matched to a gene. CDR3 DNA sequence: TGTGCCAGCAGTTTAGTTGGGAGCGGGAGGAATGAGCAGTTCTTC. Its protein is CASSLVGSGRNEQFF.

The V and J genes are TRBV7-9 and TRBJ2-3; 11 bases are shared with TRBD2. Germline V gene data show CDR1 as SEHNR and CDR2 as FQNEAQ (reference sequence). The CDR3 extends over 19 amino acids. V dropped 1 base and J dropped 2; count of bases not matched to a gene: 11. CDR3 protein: CASSLGGATSGADTDTQYF. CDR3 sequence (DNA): TGTGCCAGCAGCTTAGGAGGGGCGACTAGCGGGGCAGACACAGATACGCAGTATTTT.

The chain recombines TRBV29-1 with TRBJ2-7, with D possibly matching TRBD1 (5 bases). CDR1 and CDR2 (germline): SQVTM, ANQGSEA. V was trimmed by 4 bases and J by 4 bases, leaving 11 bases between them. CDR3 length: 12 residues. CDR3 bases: TGCAGCGTTGCAGGGCTGGGATACGAGCAGTACTTC. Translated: CSVAGLGYEQYF.

CDR3 sequence reads: CASSIDLETDTQYF. DNA for the CDR3: TGTGCCAGTAGTATAGATCTTGAGACAGATACGCAGTATTTT. The genes are TRBV19 and TRBJ2-3; no reliable D call. This CDR3 region has 14 residues. Germline CDR1 reads LNHDA; CDR2 reads SQIVND (reference sequence). V shed 0 bases and J shed 3 bases, with 7 bases lying between them.

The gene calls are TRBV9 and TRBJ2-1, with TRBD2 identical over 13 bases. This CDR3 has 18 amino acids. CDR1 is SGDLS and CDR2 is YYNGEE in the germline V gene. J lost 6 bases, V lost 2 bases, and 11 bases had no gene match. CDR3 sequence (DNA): TGTGCCAGCAGCGTCCAACTAGCGGGAGGGCCTAGGGTCAATGAGCAGTTCTTC. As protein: CASSVQLAGGPRVNEQFF.

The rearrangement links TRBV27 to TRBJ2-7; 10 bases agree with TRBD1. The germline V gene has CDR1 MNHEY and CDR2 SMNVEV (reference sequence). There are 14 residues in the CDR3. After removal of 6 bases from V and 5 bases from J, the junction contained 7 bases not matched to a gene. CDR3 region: CASSPGQGKNEQYF. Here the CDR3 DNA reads TGTGCCAGCAGCCCGGGACAGGGGAAGAACGAGCAGTACTTC.

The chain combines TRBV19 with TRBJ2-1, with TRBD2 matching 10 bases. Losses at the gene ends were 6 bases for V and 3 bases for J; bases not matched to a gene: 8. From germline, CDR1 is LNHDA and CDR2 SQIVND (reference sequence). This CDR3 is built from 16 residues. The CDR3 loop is CASRQLAGTLYNEQFF. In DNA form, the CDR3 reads TGTGCCAGTAGGCAACTAGCGGGGACCCTCTACAATGAGCAGTTCTTC.

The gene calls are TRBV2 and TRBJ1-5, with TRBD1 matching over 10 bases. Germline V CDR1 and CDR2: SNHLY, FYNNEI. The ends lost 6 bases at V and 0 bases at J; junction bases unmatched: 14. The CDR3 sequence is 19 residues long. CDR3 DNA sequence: TGTGCCAGCAGAGAAAGGAGGACAGGGGGAGTTTATAGCAATCAGCCCCAGCATTTT. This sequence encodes CASRERRTGGVYSNQPQHF.

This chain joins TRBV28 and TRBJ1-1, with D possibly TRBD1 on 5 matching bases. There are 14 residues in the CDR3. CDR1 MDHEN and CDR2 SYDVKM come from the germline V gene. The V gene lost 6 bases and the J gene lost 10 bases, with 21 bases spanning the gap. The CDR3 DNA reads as TGTGCCAGCAGGCCGGGCAGGGCTGGATTTGGAGCTTTCTTT. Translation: CASRPGRAGFGAFF. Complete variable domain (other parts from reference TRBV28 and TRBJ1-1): DVKVTQSSRYLVKRTGEKVFLECVQDMDHENMFWYRQDPGLGLRLIYFSYDVKMKEKGDIPEGYSVSREKKERFSLILESASTNQTSMYLCASRPGRAGFGAFFGQGTRLTVV.

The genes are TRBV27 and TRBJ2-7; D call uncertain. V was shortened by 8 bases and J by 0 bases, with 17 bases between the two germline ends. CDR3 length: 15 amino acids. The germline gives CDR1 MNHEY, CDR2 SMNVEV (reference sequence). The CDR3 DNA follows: TGTGCCAGCGGCTCCTTCGCAGGAAGCTCCTACGAGCAGTACTTC. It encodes CASGSFAGSSYEQYF.

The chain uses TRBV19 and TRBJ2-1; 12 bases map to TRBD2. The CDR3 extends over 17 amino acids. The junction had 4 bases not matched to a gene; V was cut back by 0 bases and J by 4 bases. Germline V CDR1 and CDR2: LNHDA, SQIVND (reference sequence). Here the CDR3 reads CASSIDLAGGPYNEQFF. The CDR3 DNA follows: TGTGCCAGTAGTATAGACCTAGCGGGAGGGCCTTACAATGAGCAGTTCTTC.

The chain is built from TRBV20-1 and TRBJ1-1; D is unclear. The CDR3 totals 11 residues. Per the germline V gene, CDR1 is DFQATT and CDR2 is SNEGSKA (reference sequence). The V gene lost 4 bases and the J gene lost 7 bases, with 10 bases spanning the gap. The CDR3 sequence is CSATGGIEAFF. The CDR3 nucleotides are TGCAGTGCTACGGGCGGGATTGAAGCTTTCTTT.

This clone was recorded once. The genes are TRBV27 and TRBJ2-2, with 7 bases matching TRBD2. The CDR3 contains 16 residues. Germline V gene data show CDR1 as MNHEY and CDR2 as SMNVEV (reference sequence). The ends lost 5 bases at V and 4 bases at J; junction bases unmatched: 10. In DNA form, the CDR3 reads TGTGCCAGCAGTCCAAGGCGGGAGTGGGGCACCGGGGAGCTGTTTTTT. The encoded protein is CASSPRREWGTGELFF.

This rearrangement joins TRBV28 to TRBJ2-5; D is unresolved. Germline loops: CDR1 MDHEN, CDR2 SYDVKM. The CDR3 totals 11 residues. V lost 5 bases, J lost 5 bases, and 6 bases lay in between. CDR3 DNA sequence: TGTGCCAGCAGTCAGAGGGAGACCCAGTACTTC. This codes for CASSQRETQYF.

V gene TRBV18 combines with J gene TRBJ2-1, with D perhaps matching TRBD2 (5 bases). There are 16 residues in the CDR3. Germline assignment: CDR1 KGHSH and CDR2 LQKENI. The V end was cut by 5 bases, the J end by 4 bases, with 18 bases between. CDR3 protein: CASSLVGPPGYNEQFF. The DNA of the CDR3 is TGTGCCAGCTCATTGGTTGGGCCCCCGGGATACAATGAGCAGTTCTTC.

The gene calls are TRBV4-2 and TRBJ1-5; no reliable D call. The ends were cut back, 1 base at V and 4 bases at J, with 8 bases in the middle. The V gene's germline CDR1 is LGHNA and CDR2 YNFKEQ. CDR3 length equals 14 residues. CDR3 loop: CASSQGTVNQPQHF. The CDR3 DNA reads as TGTGCCAGCAGCCAAGGAACGGTTAATCAGCCCCAGCATTTT.

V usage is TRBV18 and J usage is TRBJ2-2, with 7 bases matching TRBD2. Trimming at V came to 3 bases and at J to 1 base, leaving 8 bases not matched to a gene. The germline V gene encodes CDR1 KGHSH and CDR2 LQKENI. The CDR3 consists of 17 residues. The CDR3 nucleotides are TGTGCCAGCTCACCCCTCTTGGCTAGCGGGAACACCGGGGAGCTGTTTTTT. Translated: CASSPLLASGNTGELFF.

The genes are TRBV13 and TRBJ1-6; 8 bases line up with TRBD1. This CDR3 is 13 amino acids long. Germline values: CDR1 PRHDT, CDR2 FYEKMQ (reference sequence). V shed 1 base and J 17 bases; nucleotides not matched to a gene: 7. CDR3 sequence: CASSLEGQVAVHF. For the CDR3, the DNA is TGTGCCAGCAGCTTAGAGGGACAGGTGGCGGTCCACTTT.

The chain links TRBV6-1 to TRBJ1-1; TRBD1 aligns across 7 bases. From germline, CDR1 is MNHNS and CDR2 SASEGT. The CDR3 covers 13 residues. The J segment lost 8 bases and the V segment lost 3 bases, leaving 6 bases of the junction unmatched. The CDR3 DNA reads TGTGCCAGCAGTGAGGTTCGGGGACAGGAAGCTTTCTTT. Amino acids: CASSEVRGQEAFF.

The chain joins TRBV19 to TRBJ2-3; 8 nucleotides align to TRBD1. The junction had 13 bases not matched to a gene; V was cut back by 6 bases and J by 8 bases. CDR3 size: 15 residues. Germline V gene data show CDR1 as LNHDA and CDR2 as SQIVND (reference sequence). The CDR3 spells CASRTRDRSDSTQYF. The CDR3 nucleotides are TGTGCCAGTAGGACCCGGGACAGGTCGGATAGTACGCAGTATTTT.

CDR3 nucleotide sequence: TGTGCCAGCAGCTTGACAGCGGGCTCCTACGAGCAGTACTTC. It specifies CASSLTAGSYEQYF. The chain combines TRBV5-4 with TRBJ2-7; D is perhaps TRBD2 (6 bases). The length of the CDR3 is 14 residues. Germline V lookup: CDR1 SGHNT, CDR2 YYREEE (reference sequence). V was cut by 1 base and J by 0 bases, with 8 bases left in between. The variable domain in full, with the rest retrieved from reference TRBV5-4 and TRBJ2-7, is ETGVTQSPTHLIKTRGQQVTLRCSSQSGHNTVSWYQQALGQGPQFIFQYYREEENGRGNFPPRFSGLQFPNYSSELNVNALELDDSALYLCASSLTAGSYEQYFGPGTRLTVT.